This T cell receptor (beta chain) emerged from a study of blood T cell repertoires in COVID-19. Study as a whole: Donors in the United States, Italy and Spain gave samples during acute or convalescent COVID-19. PBMCs, B-cell-depleted T cells, or T cells were the source of the cDNA or gDNA that made up the material.

As handled by the study authors: Reference gene primer amplification yielded estimated nucleated cell counts. TCRdb keeps only in-frame clones here, not all; method: immunoSEQ multiplex PCR. Clone size and V and J calls were adopted from that table, with D and trimming inferred from the DNA. The top ten hold 0.99% of the sample, which has 150,000 to 200,000 clones, approximately 86% seen once. Trimming shortened V by 2 bases and J by 2 bases, and 10 bases separated the two germline ends. Germline V gives CDR1 GTSNPN, CDR2 SVGIG (reference sequence). This CDR3 is 14 amino acids long. Sequencing was performed on peripheral blood. This TCR was recovered from a young man with acute or convalescent COVID-19. The chain has TRBV30 and TRBJ2-1, with D perhaps TRBD1 (6 bases). The CDR3, as DNA: TGTGCCTGGAGTTGGGGGACACCCTACAATGAGCAGTTCTTC. It codes for CAWSWGTPYNEQFF.